This TCR beta chain originates from a study of metastatic and nonmetastatic thyroid tumors. Turning to the study itself: Where malignant and benign thyroid patients were concerned, repertoires were compared across blood and tumor or nodule tissue.

The CDR3 loop spans 13 amino acids. Trimming cost V 6 bases and J 5 bases, with 13 bases left between them. The germline V gene has CDR1 MNHNS and CDR2 SASEGT. In the original analysis: The authors used CDR3 differences across clinicopathological groups to build a distant-metastasis classifier for papillary thyroid cancer. TCRdb re-called clones via MiXCR from the PCR reads. The V and J calls follow TCRdb's processing rather than the paper's. The profile shows some 28,000 clones, more than 20% of them singletons. Findings of the study overall: In blood and tumor, TCR beta diversity was reportedly significantly higher in malignant thyroid tumors than in benign nodules.

Prior to thyroid surgery, none of the patients had received any treatment. This clone was detected ten times or more. Its antigen is unknown. Sequencing was performed on blood. This chain links TRBV6-1 with TRBJ1-2; no clear D. The receptor was derived from a female donor with papillary thyroid cancer or a benign thyroid nodule (not recorded which). Some clones in this sample may be carry-over from other donors' samples. The CDR3 reads CASRHRTGYGYTF. In DNA, the CDR3 is TGTGCCAGCAGGCACCGGACGGGGTATGGCTACACCTTC.